One sample yielded the 32 T cell receptor beta chains listed below, sequenced in a study of T-cell reconstitution after alpha-beta-depleted transplantation in children. Unique molecular identifiers were incorporated during preparation of the TCRbeta library. TCRdb called the PCR reads again in MiXCR, with one record for every CDR3 protein. The data contain about 580,000 distinct CDR3 sequences, 25% to 30% of them singletons. The sample here was PBMCs, taken before TCRalphabeta/CD19-depleted stem cell transplant. All receptors derive from a boy under two years old with Wiskott-Aldrich syndrome, due to receive a stem cell transplant.

This clonotype has more than one count but fewer than ten. DNA for the CDR3: TGTGCCACTAAACGGGGCTCGAAGTACTACGAGCAGTACTTC. Protein: CATKRGSKYYEQYF. V is TRBV28 and J is TRBJ2-7, with D perhaps matching TRBD1 or TRBD2 (5 bases each). From germline, CDR1 is MDHEN and CDR2 SYDVKM. V lost 10 bases to trimming and J lost 3 bases, with 19 bases between them. The CDR3 covers 14 residues.

This clonotype has only a few counts. This chain joins TRBV6-1 and TRBJ1-2; TRBD1 aligns across 8 bases. The V and J ends lost 4 bases and 7 bases, in that order; junction bases with no gene match: 8. CDR3 length: 14 residues. CDR1 and CDR2 (germline): MNHNS, SASEGT. CDR3 bases: TGTGCCAGCAGTGCCCAGGGGGCGAGTGGTGGCTACACCTTC. Translation gives CASSAQGASGGYTF.

The chain joins TRBV5-1 to TRBJ2-2; D unresolved. Germline CDR1 SGHRS, CDR2 YFSETQ. The CDR3 is made up of 13 amino acids. Trimming cost V 3 bases and J 4 bases, with 7 bases left between them. The CDR3: CASSSVPTGELFF. As DNA, the CDR3 is TGCGCCAGCAGCTCCGTACCCACCGGGGAGCTGTTTTTT.

V and J are TRBV4-2 and TRBJ1-5; tentatively, D is TRBD1 (5 bases). CDR3 size: 14 residues. The V gene's germline CDR1 is LGHNA and CDR2 YNFKEQ. V gave up 0 bases and J gave up 7 bases, with 10 bases separating them. The CDR3, as DNA: TGTGCCAGCAGCCAAGATCTGGGGGACCAGCCCCAGCATTTT. Residues: CASSQDLGDQPQHF.

This clonotype was recorded many times. A read error may account for a junction end that differs from germline. This chain connects TRBV5-1 to TRBJ1-5; no clear D gene. The CDR3 extends over 14 amino acids. CDR1 and CDR2 from the germline V gene are SGHRS and YFSETQ. CDR3: CASSLGGGNQPQHF. The CDR3 DNA reads as TGTGCCAGCAGTTTGGGAGGAGGGAATCAGCCCCAGCATTTT.

CDR3 bases: TGTGCCAGCAGCAGGGACAGGGTGGCGGGAAACACCATATATTTT. Its protein is CASSRDRVAGNTIYF. The chain carries TRBV7-2 and TRBJ1-3; 9 bases line up with TRBD1. CDR3 length: 15 residues. Germline assignment: CDR1 SGHTA and CDR2 FQGNSA. The junction had 6 bases not matched to a gene; V was cut back by 5 bases and J by 4 bases. Full variable domain (remainder filled in from reference TRBV7-2 and TRBJ1-3): GAGVSQSPSNKVTEKGKDVELRCDPISGHTALYWYRQSLGQGLEFLIYFQGNSAPDKSGLPSDRFSAERTGGSVSTLTIQRTQQEDSAVYLCASSRDRVAGNTIYFGEGSWLTVV.

In this sample, this clonotype turned up a few times. The chain has TRBV5-1 and TRBJ2-2; weak D call: TRBD1 (6 bases). With 1 base removed from V and 6 bases from J, the gap between germline ends came to 13 bases. This CDR3 contains 15 residues. Germline CDR1 SGHRS, CDR2 YFSETQ. In DNA, the CDR3 is TGCGCCAGCAGCTTGACAGGGATTCGGTCCGGGGAGCTGTTTTTT. Protein sequence: CASSLTGIRSGELFF.

The V and J genes are TRBV5-6 and TRBJ2-7; a possible D gene is TRBD1 (6 bases). CDR3 length equals 14 residues. Trimming took 6 bases from V and 3 from J, leaving 16 bases between them. In germline, CDR1 is SGHDT, CDR2 YYEEEE. In DNA form, the CDR3 reads TGTGCCAGCATCAACCGGGACACAGGCTACGAGCAGTACTTC. Translating it yields CASINRDTGYEQYF.

The chain combines TRBV7-8 with TRBJ1-1, with D tentatively TRBD1 (5 bases). Looked up from germline, CDR1 is SGHVS and CDR2 is FQNEAQ. With 7 bases removed from V and 10 bases from J, the gap between germline ends came to 13 bases. The CDR3 runs 11 residues. CDR3 in DNA: TGTGCCAGCACCGCGGGTGGGACAGCTTTCTTT. It yields the protein CASTAGGTAFF. Based on the CDR3 plus reference TRBV7-8 and TRBJ1-1, the full variable domain is GAGVSQSPRYKVAKRGQDVALRCDPISGHVSLFWYQQALGQGPEFLTYFQNEAQLDKSGLPSDRFFAERPEGSVSTLKIQRTQQEDSAVYLCASTAGGTAFFGQGTRLTVV.

This clonotype was recorded a few times. The chain couples TRBV5-1 to TRBJ2-5, with no clear D. This CDR3 has 14 amino acids. The V gene's germline CDR1 is SGHRS and CDR2 YFSETQ. The V end was cut by 5 bases, the J end by 1 base, with 12 bases between. The CDR3: CASRILGSQETQYF. The CDR3 DNA sequence: TGCGCCAGCAGGATACTTGGATCCCAAGAGACCCAGTACTTC.

This clonotype was seen only a few times. The chain is built from TRBV15 and TRBJ2-7; D might be TRBD2 (5 bases). V lost 0 bases to trimming and J lost 0 bases, with 12 bases between them. This CDR3 comprises 16 residues. Germline values: CDR1 LNHNV, CDR2 YYDKDF (reference sequence). CDR3: CATSREGAESSYEQYF. In DNA, the CDR3 is TGTGCCACCAGCAGAGAGGGAGCGGAGAGCTCCTACGAGCAGTACTTC.

The chain carries TRBV30 and TRBJ2-1, with 12 nucleotides matching TRBD2. The CDR3 spans 17 residues. V lost 2 bases to trimming and J lost 8 bases; unmatched junction nucleotides: 13. Germline-derived CDR1 and CDR2 are GTSNPN and SVGIG (reference sequence). The CDR3 DNA follows: TGTGCCTGGAGTCCGATGAGACTAGCGGGAGTATCCGATGAGCAGTTCTTC. It codes for CAWSPMRLAGVSDEQFF.

The V and J genes are TRBV20-1 and TRBJ2-1, with D possibly TRBD1 on 6 matching bases. In germline, CDR1 is DFQATT, CDR2 SNEGSKA (reference sequence). Trimming pared 5 bases from V and 6 bases from J, leaving 11 bases between. CDR3 size: 12 residues. This CDR3 is CSAWGQRNEQFF. The DNA for the CDR3 is TGCAGTGCTTGGGGGCAGCGCAATGAGCAGTTCTTC.

The gene calls are TRBV5-1 and TRBJ2-1, with 10 bases matching TRBD1. The CDR3 sequence is 16 residues long. Germline V lookup: CDR1 SGHRS, CDR2 YFSETQ. The V and J ends lost 1 base and 5 bases, in that order; junction bases with no gene match: 6. The CDR3 sequence: CASSLRGTGAHNEQFF. The CDR3 DNA reads as TGCGCCAGCAGCTTGCGAGGGACAGGGGCCCACAATGAGCAGTTCTTC.

The table lists this clonotype with a few counts. Compared with germline, one end of the junction differs, possibly owing to a read error. This chain connects TRBV20-1 to TRBJ1-1; tentatively, D is TRBD1 (5 bases). Germline CDR1 DFQATT, CDR2 SNEGSKA (reference sequence). This CDR3 comprises 13 residues. CDR3 coding DNA: TGCAGTGCTCGAGACAGATCGAACACTGAAGCTTTCTTT. It translates to CSARDRSNTEAFF.

The rearrangement joins TRBV20-1 to TRBJ2-2; the D is unclear. CDR3 length: 12 residues. Germline CDR1 is DFQATT and CDR2 is SNEGSKA (reference sequence). V lost 3 bases, J lost 5 bases, and 7 bases lay in between. The CDR3 sequence is CSASGDTGELFF. DNA of the CDR3: TGCAGTGCTAGCGGAGATACCGGGGAGCTGTTTTTT.

The rearrangement joins TRBV12-3 or TRBV12-4 to TRBJ2-1; the D gene could be TRBD1 or TRBD2 (5 bases each). Trimming took off 5 bases at V and 8 bases at J, with 16 bases between the two ends. The CDR3 length is 14 residues. The CDR3 coding sequence is TGTGCCAGCAGTATCTCGGGACCGAACCATGAGCAGTTCTTC. Translating gives CASSISGPNHEQFF.

The CDR3 DNA follows: TGTGCCAGCAGCTTCAGACAGACGTCGAACACCGGGGAGCTGTTTTTT. It encodes CASSFRQTSNTGELFF. V gene TRBV9 combines with J gene TRBJ2-2; D perhaps matches TRBD1 (5 bases). V lost 4 bases and J 0 bases, leaving 13 bases between the germline ends. Germline-derived CDR1 and CDR2 are SGDLS and YYNGEE. CDR3 length: 16 amino acids.

The genes are TRBV20-1 and TRBJ2-7, with D perhaps matching TRBD2 (5 bases). The CDR3 consists of 13 residues. Germline V gene data show CDR1 as DFQATT and CDR2 as SNEGSKA (reference sequence). Trimming pared 5 bases from V and 7 bases from J, leaving 18 bases between. The CDR3 sequence: CSAGAGSPGEQYF. The CDR3 DNA follows: TGCAGTGCTGGAGCCGGGTCTCCGGGGGAGCAGTACTTC.

V usage is TRBV5-1 and J usage is TRBJ2-5; 7 bases are shared with TRBD1. The junction had 11 bases not matched to a gene; V was cut back by 1 base and J by 2 bases. Germline CDR1 reads SGHRS; CDR2 reads YFSETQ. The CDR3 contains 17 residues. CDR3 loop: CASSLSRDRVVQETQYF. For the CDR3, the DNA is TGCGCCAGCAGCTTGAGCCGCGACAGGGTCGTTCAAGAGACCCAGTACTTC.

V gene TRBV12-3 or TRBV12-4 combines with J gene TRBJ2-5; 13 nucleotides agree with TRBD2. The length of the CDR3 is 18 residues. V dropped 6 bases and J dropped 3; count of bases not matched to a gene: 13. CDR3 DNA sequence: TGTGCCAGCAGCACAGGACTAGCGGGAGTAGGGGGGAAAGAGACCCAGTACTTC. It specifies CASSTGLAGVGGKETQYF.

The chain has TRBV4-1 and TRBJ2-7; D remains ambiguous. Germline lookup yields CDR1 MGHRA and CDR2 YSYEKL. Trimming shortened V by 3 bases and J by 1 base, and 22 bases separated the two germline ends. CDR3 length: 18 amino acids. In nucleotides, the CDR3 is TGCGCCAGCAGCCACGGAATTTTAGAGGCAGGTCCATCCTACGAGCAGTACTTC. Translating it yields CASSHGILEAGPSYEQYF.

V usage is TRBV6-2 or TRBV6-3 and J usage is TRBJ2-5; 9 nucleotides match TRBD2. V lost 3 bases and J lost 4; bases outside the gene matches: 12. Germline lookup yields CDR1 MNHEY and CDR2 SVGEGT. The length of the CDR3 is 17 residues. CDR3 loop: CASSYTFGLAGRETQYF. CDR3 coding DNA: TGTGCCAGCAGTTATACCTTCGGGCTAGCGGGACGAGAGACCCAGTACTTC.

This clonotype has more than one count but fewer than ten. The chain combines TRBV6-4 with TRBJ2-2; the match to TRBD2 covers 14 bases. The germline V gene has CDR1 MRHNA and CDR2 SNTAGT. Trimming at V came to 6 bases and at J to 7 bases, leaving 16 bases not matched to a gene. The CDR3 totals 19 residues. The CDR3 DNA is TGTGCCAGCAGATCCGGGACTAGCGGGAGAATATCACGTAGCGGGGAGCTGTTTTTT. The encoded protein is CASRSGTSGRISRSGELFF.

In its sample, this clonotype was seen a few times. This chain links TRBV4-1 with TRBJ2-7, with TRBD1 identical over 9 bases. After removal of 2 bases from V and 3 bases from J, the junction contained 8 bases not matched to a gene. The CDR3 spans 16 residues. The germline gives CDR1 MGHRA, CDR2 YSYEKL. CDR3 sequence: CASSQTTGTGNYEQYF. CDR3 bases: TGCGCCAGCAGCCAAACAACCGGGACAGGGAACTACGAGCAGTACTTC.

V is TRBV12-3 or TRBV12-4 and J is TRBJ2-5; possibly TRBD1 for D (5 bases). V was shortened by 5 bases and J by 4 bases, with 11 bases between the two germline ends. The CDR3 has 13 amino acids. The CDR3 here is CASSQTRGETQYF. In DNA form, the CDR3 reads TGTGCCAGCAGTCAAACAAGGGGAGAGACCCAGTACTTC.

This clonotype has a handful of counts. V gene TRBV7-9 combines with J gene TRBJ2-3, with 8 bases matching TRBD2. Trimming removed 4 bases from V and 7 bases from J; junction bases left unmatched: 13. CDR1 is SEHNR and CDR2 is FQNEAQ in the germline V gene (reference sequence). CDR3 size: 16 residues. CDR3 sequence: CASSSLEAGGPHTQYF. The CDR3 region has the DNA TGTGCCAGCAGCTCACTGGAGGCGGGAGGCCCCCATACGCAGTATTTT.

In this sample, this clonotype turned up a few times. This chain connects TRBV5-1 to TRBJ2-7, with D perhaps TRBD2 (5 bases). The germline V gene has CDR1 SGHRS and CDR2 YFSETQ. Trimming stripped 2 bases from V and 4 bases from J, with 16 bases between. The CDR3 is 15 amino acids. CDR3 protein: CASSLNGLSGYEQYF. Written as DNA, the CDR3 is TGCGCCAGCAGCTTAAATGGTTTATCGGGGTACGAGCAGTACTTC.

This clonotype has a handful of counts. The V gene is TRBV28, the J gene TRBJ2-3; tentatively, D is TRBD2 (6 bases). The CDR3 covers 15 residues. The V gene lost 3 bases and the J gene lost 1 base, with 11 bases spanning the gap. Germline CDR1 and CDR2: MDHEN and SYDVKM. CDR3 region: CASSLEGEGTDTQYF. The DNA for the CDR3 is TGTGCCAGCAGTTTGGAGGGAGAGGGCACAGATACGCAGTATTTT.

The V and J genes are TRBV20-1 and TRBJ1-1; maybe TRBD1 (5 bases). The CDR3 covers 15 residues. Looked up from germline, CDR1 is DFQATT and CDR2 is SNEGSKA (reference sequence). The CDR3 protein is CRAQIGHPMNTEAFF. As DNA, the CDR3 is TGCAGAGCCCAGATCGGACATCCGATGAACACTGAAGCTTTCTTT.

This rearrangement joins TRBV7-8 to TRBJ1-2, with D maybe TRBD1 (6 bases). Germline V gives CDR1 SGHVS, CDR2 FQNEAQ. The length of the CDR3 is 14 residues. Trimming removed 1 base from V and 5 bases from J, with 11 bases in between. The CDR3 bases are TGTGCCAGCAGCTTAGGAGGGGGGGATTATGGCTACACCTTC. Its protein is CASSLGGGDYGYTF.

The genes are TRBV5-1 and TRBJ2-2, with D maybe TRBD2 (5 bases). CDR3 length: 15 amino acids. Germline CDR1 SGHRS, CDR2 YFSETQ. Trimming shortened V by 6 bases and J by 3 bases, and 15 bases separated the two germline ends. This chain's CDR3 is CASTLLRADTGELFF. DNA of the CDR3: TGCGCCAGCACCCTTTTGAGGGCGGACACCGGGGAGCTGTTTTTT. The variable domain in full, completed from reference TRBV5-1 and TRBJ2-2, reads KAGVTQTPRYLIKTRGQQVTLSCSPISGHRSVSWYQQTPGQGLQFLFEYFSETQRNKGNFPGRFSGRQFSNSRSEMNVSTLELGDSALYLCASTLLRADTGELFFGEGSRLTVL.